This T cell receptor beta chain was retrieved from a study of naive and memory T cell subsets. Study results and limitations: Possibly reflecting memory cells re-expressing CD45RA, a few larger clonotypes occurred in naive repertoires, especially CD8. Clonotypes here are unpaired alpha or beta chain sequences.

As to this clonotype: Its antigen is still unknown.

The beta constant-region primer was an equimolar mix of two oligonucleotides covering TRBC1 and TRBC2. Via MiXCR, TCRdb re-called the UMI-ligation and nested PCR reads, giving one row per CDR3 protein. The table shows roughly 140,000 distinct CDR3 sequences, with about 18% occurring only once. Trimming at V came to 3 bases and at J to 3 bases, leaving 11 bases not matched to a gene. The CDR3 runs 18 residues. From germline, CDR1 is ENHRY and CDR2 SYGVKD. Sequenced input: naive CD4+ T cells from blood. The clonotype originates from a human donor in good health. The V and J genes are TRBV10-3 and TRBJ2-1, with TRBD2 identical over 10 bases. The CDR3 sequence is CAISEHNFLAGGYNEQFF. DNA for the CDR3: TGTGCCATCAGTGAACACAATTTTTTAGCGGGAGGCTACAATGAGCAGTTCTTC.